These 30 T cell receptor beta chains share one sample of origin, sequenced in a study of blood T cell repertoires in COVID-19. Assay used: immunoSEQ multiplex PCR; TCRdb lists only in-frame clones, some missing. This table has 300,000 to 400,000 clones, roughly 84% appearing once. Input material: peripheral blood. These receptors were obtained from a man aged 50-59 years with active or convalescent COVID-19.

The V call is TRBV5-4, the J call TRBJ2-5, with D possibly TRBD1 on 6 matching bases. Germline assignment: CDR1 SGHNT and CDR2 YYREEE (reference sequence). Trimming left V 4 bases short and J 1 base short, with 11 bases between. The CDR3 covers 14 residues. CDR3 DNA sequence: TGTGCCAGCAGCGCAACAGGGACCCAAGAGACCCAGTACTTC. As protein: CASSATGTQETQYF.

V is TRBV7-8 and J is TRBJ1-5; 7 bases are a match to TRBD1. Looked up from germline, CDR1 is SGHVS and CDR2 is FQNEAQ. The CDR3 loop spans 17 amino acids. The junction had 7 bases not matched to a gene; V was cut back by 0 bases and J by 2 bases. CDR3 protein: CASSLAAAGGGNQPQHF. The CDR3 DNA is TGTGCCAGCAGCTTAGCGGCGGCAGGGGGAGGCAATCAGCCCCAGCATTTT.

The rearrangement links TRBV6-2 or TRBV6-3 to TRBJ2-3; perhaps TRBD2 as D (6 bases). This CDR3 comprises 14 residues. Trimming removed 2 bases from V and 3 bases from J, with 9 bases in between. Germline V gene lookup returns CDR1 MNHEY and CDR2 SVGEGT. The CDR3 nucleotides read TGTGCCAGCAGTTACATACGGGGGACAGATACGCAGTATTTT. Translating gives CASSYIRGTDTQYF.

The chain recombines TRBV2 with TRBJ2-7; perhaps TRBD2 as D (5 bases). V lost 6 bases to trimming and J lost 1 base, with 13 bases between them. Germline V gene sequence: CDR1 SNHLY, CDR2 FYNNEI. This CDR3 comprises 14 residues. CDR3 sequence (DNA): TGTGCCAGCAGACAACTAGAAGGGTCCTACGAGCAGTACTTC. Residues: CASRQLEGSYEQYF. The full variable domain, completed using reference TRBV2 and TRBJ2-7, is EPEVTQTPSHQVTQMGQEVILRCVPISNHLYFYWYRQILGQKVEFLVSFYNNEISEKSEIFDDQFSVERPDGSNFTLKIRSTKLEDSAMYFCASRQLEGSYEQYFGPGTRLTVT.

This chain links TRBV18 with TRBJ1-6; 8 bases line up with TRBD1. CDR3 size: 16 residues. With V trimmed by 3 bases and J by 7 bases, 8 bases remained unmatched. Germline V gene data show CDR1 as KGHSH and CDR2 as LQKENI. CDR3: CASSPRIRGPNSPLHF. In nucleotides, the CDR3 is TGTGCCAGCTCACCGCGCATCAGGGGGCCAAATTCACCCCTCCACTTT. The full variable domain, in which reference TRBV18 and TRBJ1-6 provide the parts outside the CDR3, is NAGVMQNPRHLVRRRGQEARLRCSPMKGHSHVYWYRQLPEEGLKFMVYLQKENIIDESGMPKERFSAEFPKEGPSILRIQQVVRGDSAAYFCASSPRIRGPNSPLHFGNGTRLTVT.

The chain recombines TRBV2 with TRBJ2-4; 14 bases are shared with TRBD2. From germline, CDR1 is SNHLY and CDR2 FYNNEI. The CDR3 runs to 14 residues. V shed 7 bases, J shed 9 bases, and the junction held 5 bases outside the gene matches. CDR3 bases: TGTGCCAGCAATCCGACTAGCGGGGGGGGCATTCAGTACTTC. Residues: CASNPTSGGGIQYF.

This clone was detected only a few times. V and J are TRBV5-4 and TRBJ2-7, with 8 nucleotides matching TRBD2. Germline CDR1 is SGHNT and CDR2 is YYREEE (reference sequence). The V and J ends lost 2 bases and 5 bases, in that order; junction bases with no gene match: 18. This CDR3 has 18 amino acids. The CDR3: CASSFGRLIHSGKDEQYF. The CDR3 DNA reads TGTGCCAGCAGCTTTGGCCGACTCATCCATAGCGGGAAGGACGAGCAGTACTTC.

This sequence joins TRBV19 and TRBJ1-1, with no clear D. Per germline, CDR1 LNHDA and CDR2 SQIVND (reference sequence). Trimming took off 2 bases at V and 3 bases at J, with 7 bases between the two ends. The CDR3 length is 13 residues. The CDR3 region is CASSISGDTEAFF. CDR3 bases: TGTGCCAGTAGTATATCGGGAGACACTGAAGCTTTCTTT.

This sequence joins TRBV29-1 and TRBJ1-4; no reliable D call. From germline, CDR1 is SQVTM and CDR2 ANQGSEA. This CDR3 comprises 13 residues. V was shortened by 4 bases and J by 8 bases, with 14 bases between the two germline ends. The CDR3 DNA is TGCAGCGTTGTCATTCGGGGAGGGGAAAAACTGTTTTTT. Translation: CSVVIRGGEKLFF.

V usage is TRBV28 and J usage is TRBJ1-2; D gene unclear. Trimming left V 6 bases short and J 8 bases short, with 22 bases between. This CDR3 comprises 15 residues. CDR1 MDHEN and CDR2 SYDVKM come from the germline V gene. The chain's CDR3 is CASSSPGGSAGGYTF. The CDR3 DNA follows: TGTGCCAGCAGCTCACCGGGTGGGTCCGCCGGAGGCTACACCTTC.

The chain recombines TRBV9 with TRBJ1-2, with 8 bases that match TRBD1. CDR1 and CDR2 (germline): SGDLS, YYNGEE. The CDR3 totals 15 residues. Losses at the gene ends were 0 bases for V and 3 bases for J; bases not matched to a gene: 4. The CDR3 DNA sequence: TGTGCCAGCAGCGTAGGGCAGGGGGCATACTATGGCTACACCTTC. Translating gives CASSVGQGAYYGYTF.

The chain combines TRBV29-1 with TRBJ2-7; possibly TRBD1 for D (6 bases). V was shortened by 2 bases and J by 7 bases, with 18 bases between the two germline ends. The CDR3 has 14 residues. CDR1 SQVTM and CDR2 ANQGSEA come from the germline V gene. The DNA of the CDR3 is TGCAGCGTTGAAAAACAGGCGATGCAGGGGGAGCAGTACTTC. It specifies CSVEKQAMQGEQYF.

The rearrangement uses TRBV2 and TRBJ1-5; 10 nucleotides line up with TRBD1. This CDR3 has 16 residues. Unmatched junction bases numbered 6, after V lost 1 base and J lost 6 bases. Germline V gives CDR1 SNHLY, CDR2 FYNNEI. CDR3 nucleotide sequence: TGTGCCAGCAGTGAAGGGAGGGGGACAGGGGTTCAGCCCCAGCATTTT. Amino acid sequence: CASSEGRGTGVQPQHF.

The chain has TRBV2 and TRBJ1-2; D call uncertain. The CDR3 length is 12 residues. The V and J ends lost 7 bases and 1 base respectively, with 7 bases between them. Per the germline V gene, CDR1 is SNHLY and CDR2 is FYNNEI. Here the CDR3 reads CASMAVNYGYTF. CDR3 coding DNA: TGTGCCAGCATGGCGGTTAACTATGGCTACACCTTC.

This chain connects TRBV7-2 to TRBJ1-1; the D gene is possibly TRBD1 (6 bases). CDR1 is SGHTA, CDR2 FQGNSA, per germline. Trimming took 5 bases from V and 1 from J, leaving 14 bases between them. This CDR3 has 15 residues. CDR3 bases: TGTGCCAGCAGCCCTCGGGGGGGCCGGAACACTGAAGCTTTCTTT. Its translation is CASSPRGGRNTEAFF.

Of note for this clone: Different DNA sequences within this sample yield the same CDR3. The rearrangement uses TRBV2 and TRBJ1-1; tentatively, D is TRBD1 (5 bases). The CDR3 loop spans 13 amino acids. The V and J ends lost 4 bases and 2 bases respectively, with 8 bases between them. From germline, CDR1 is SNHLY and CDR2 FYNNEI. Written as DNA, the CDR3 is TGTGCCAGCAGTGGCCAGGGTAACACTGAAGCTTTCTTT. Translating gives CASSGQGNTEAFF.

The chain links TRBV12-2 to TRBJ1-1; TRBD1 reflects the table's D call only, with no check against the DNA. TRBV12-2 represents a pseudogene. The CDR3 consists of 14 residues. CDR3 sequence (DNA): TGTGCAAGTCGCTTAGGACAGGCTGGGTCTGAAGCTTTCTTT. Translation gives CASRLGQAGSEAFF.

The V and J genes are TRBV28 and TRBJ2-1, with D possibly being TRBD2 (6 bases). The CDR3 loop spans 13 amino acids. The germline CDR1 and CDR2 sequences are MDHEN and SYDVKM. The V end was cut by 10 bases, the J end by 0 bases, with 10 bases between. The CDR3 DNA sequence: TGTGCCATCGGGGGTAGCTCCTACAATGAGCAGTTCTTC. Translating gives CAIGGSSYNEQFF.

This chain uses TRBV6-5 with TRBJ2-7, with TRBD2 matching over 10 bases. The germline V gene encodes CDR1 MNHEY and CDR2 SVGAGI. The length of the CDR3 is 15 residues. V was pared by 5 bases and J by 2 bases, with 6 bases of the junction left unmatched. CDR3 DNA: TGTGCCAGCAGTAAACTAGCGGGAAGTACCTACGAGCAGTACTTC. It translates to CASSKLAGSTYEQYF.

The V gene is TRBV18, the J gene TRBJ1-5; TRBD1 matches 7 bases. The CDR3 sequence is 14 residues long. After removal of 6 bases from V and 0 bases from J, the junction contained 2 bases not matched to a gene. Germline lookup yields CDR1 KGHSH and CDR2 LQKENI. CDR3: CASSHRGSNQPQHF. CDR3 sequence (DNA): TGTGCCAGCTCTCACAGGGGTAGCAATCAGCCCCAGCATTTT.

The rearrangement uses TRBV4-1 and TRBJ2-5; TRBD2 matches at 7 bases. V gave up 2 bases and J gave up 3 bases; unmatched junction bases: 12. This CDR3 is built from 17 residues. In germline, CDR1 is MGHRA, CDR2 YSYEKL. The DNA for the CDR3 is TGCGCCAGCAGCCAAAGGCCCACTTCGGGAGGTGAAGAGACCCAGTACTTC. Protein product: CASSQRPTSGGEETQYF.

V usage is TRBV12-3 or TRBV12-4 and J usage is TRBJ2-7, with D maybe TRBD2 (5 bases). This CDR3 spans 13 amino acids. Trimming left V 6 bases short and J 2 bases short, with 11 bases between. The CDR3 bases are TGTGCCAGCAGCCCGGACTCAACCTACGAGCAGTACTTC. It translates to CASSPDSTYEQYF.

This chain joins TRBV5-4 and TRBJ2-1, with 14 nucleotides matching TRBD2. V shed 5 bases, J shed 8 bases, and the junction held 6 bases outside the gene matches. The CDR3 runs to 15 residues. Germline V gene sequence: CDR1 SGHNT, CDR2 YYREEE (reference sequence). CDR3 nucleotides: TGTGCCAGCAGTCTTAGACTAGCGGGAGGGGATGAGCAGTTCTTC. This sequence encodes CASSLRLAGGDEQFF.

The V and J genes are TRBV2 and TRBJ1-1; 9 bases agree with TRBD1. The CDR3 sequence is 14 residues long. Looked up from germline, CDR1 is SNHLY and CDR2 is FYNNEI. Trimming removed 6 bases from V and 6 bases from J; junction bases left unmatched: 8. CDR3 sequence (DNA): TGTGCCAGCAGCCTGGACAGGGGAAACGCTGAAGCTTTCTTT. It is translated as CASSLDRGNAEAFF.

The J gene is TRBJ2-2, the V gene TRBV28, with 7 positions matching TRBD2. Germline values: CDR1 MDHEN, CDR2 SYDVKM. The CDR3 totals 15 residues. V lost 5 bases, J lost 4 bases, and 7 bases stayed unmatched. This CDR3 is CASSPMGGSTGELFF. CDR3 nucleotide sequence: TGTGCCAGCAGTCCCATGGGGGGGAGCACCGGGGAGCTGTTTTTT.

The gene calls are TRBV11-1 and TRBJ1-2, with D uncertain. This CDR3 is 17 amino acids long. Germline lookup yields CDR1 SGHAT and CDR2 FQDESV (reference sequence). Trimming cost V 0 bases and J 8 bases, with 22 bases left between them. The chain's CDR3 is CASSLAQTSSAGYGYTF. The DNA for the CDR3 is TGTGCCAGCAGCTTAGCCCAAACAAGCTCGGCGGGGTACGGCTACACCTTC.

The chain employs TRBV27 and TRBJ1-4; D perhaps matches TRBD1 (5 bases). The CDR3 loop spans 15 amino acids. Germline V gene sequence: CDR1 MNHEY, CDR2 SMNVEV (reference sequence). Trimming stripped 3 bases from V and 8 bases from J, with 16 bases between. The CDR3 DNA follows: TGTGCCAGCAGTTTCAGACAGTCCCCCAGGGAAAAACTGTTTTTT. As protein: CASSFRQSPREKLFF.

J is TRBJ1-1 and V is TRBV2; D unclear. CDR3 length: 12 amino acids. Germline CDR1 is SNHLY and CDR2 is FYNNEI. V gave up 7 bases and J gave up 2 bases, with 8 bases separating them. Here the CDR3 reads CASTILNTEAFF. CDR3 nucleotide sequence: TGTGCCAGCACTATTTTAAACACTGAAGCTTTCTTT.

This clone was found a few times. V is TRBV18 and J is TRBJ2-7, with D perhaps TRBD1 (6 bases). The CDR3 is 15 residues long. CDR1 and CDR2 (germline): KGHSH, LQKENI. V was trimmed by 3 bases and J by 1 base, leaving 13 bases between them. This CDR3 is CASSPRSGQSYEQYF. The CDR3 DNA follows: TGTGCCAGCTCACCGAGATCTGGACAGTCCTACGAGCAGTACTTC.

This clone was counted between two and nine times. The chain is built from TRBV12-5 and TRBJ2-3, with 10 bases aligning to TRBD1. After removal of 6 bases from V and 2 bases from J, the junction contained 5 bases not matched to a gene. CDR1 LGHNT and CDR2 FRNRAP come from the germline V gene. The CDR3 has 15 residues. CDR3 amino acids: CASGRGTGVTDTQYF. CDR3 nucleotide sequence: TGTGCTAGTGGCCGAGGGACAGGGGTCACAGATACGCAGTATTTT.